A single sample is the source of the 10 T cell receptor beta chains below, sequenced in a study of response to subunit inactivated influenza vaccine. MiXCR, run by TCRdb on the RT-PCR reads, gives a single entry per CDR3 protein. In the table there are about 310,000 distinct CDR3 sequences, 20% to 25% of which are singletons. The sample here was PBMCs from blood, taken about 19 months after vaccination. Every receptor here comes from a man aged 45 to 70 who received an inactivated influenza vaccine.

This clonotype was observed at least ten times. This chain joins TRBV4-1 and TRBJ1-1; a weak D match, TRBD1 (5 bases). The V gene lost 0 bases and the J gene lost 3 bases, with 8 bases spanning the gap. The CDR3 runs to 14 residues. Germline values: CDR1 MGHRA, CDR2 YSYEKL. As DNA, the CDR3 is TGCGCCAGCAGCCAAGACAGGGTATACACTGAAGCTTTCTTT. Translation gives CASSQDRVYTEAFF.

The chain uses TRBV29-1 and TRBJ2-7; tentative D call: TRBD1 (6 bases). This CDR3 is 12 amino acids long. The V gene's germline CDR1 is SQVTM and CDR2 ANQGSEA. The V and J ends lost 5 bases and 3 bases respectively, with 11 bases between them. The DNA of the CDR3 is TGCAGCGTTTCAACAGGGTTCTACGAGCAGTACTTC. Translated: CSVSTGFYEQYF.

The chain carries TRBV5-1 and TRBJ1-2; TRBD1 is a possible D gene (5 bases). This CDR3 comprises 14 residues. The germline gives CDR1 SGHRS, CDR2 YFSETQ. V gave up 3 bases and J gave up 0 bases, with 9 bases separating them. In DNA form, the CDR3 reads TGCGCCAGCAGCTCAAGGACACCTAACTATGGCTACACCTTC. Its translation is CASSSRTPNYGYTF.

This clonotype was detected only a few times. CDR3 in DNA: TGTGCCAGCAGCCCCAGGGAGAGCCTGCAGGGTCGGAACACTGAAGCTTTCTTT. It is translated as CASSPRESLQGRNTEAFF. The J gene is TRBJ1-1, the V gene TRBV3-1; D is perhaps TRBD1 (5 bases). Trimming left V 4 bases short and J 1 base short, with 22 bases between. The length of the CDR3 is 18 residues. Germline CDR1 is LGHDT and CDR2 is YNNKEL (reference sequence).

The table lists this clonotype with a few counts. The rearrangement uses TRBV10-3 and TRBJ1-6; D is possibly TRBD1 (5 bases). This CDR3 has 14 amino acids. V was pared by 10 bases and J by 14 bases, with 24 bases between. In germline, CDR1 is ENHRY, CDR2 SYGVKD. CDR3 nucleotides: TGTGCCACACGGCCGGGTCTCCCCGAAGGGGCCCTCCACTTT. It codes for CATRPGLPEGALHF.

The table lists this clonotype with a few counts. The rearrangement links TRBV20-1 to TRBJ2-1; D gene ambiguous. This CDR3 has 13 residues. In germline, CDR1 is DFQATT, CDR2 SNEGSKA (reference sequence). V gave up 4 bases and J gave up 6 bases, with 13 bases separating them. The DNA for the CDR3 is TGCAGTGCTAAAAATGGACCCGTCAATGAGCAGTTCTTC. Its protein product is CSAKNGPVNEQFF.

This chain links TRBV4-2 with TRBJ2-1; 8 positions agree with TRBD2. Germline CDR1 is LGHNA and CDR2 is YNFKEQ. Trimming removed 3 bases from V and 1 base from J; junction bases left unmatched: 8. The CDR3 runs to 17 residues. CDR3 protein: CASSHPGGAKSYNEQFF. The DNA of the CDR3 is TGTGCCAGCAGCCACCCGGGGGGGGCTAAGTCCTACAATGAGCAGTTCTTC.

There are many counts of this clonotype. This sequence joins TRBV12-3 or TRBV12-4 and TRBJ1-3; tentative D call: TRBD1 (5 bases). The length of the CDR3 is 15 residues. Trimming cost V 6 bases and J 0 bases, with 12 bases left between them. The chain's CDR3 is CASSSRDFSGNTIYF. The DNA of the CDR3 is TGTGCCAGCAGCTCCAGGGATTTCTCTGGAAACACCATATATTTT.

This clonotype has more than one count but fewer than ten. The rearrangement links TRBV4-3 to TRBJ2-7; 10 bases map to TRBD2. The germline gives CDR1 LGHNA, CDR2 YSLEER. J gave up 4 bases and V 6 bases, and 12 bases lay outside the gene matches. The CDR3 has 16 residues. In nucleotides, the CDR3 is TGCGCCAGCAGTCTGAGCGGGGCTAGCGGGAGATACGAGCAGTACTTC. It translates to CASSLSGASGRYEQYF.

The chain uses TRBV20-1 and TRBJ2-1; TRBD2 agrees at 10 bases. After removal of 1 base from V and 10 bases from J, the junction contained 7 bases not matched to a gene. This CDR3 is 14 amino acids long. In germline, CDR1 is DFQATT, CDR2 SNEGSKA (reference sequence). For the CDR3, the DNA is TGCAGTGCTAGAGGAGCGGGAGGGCTTCGAGAGCAGTTCTTC. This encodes CSARGAGGLREQFF.